Listed below are T cell receptor beta chains from one sample, sequenced in a study of CD8 T cells in Susac syndrome. TCRdb itself ran the immunoSEQ multiplex PCR reads through MiXCR, one entry per CDR3 protein. Of 150,000 to 200,000 distinct CDR3 sequences detected, approximately 92% appear once; the ten largest clones hold more than 0.11%. Sequencing used CD4+ T cells from PBMCs. These receptor sequences come from a human donor in good health. Both conserved end residues are part of each CDR3. Fields, in order: V gene, J gene, D gene, clone size, CDR3 protein, CDR3 DNA. The D gene is left open where the match is weak. Rows may omit the clone size; those that give it use once, few, many or a size class.

TRBV2,TRBJ2-5,.,.,CASSLGFMETQYF,TGTGCCAGCAGCTTAGGGTTTATGGAGACCCAGTACTTC
TRBV6-6,TRBJ2-5,.,.,CASNPPAGETQYF,TGTGCCAGCAACCCCCCAGCGGGAGAGACCCAGTACTTC
TRBV9,TRBJ2-2,.,.,CASSVVGYTGELFF,TGTGCCAGCAGCGTAGTAGGTTACACCGGGGAGCTGTTTTTT
TRBV29-1,TRBJ2-1,TRBD1,once,CSAGQVYNEQFF,TGCAGCGCTGGACAGGTCTACAATGAGCAGTTCTTC
TRBV12-3/TRBV12-4,TRBJ1-2,.,.,CASSRGHLGYTF,TGTGCCAGCTCCCGCGGCCACCTTGGCTACACCTTC
TRBV2,TRBJ2-5,.,.,CASSPRLGETQYF,TGTGCCAGCAGTCCTCGGCTAGGGGAGACCCAGTACTTC
TRBV5-1,TRBJ1-6,.,.,CASTADYNSPLHF,TGCGCCAGCACCGCAGACTATAATTCACCCCTCCACTTT
TRBV24-1,TRBJ2-5,.,.,CATSQGTGRIQETQYF,TGTGCCACCAGTCAAGGCACGGGACGCATTCAAGAGACCCAGTACTTC
TRBV18,TRBJ2-3,TRBD2,.,CASSGTSGISTDTQYF,TGTGCCAGCTCTGGGACTAGCGGAATAAGCACAGATACGCAGTATTTT
TRBV10-3,TRBJ1-1,.,.,CAISDYTEAFF,TGTGCCATCAGTGATTATACTGAAGCTTTCTTT
TRBV30,TRBJ1-5,.,.,CAWSENNSNQPQHF,TGTGCCTGGAGTGAAAACAATAGCAATCAGCCCCAGCATTTT
TRBV6-5,TRBJ1-4,.,.,CASSPEGGGDEKLFF,TGTGCCAGCAGCCCCGAAGGGGGAGGAGATGAAAAACTGTTTTTT
TRBV7-8,TRBJ1-2,.,.,CASSPQIQRSNYGYTF,TGTGCCAGCAGCCCACAAATCCAGAGGTCTAACTATGGCTACACCTTC
TRBV7-9,TRBJ1-2,.,.,CASSPQVPYGYTF,TGTGCCAGCAGCCCCCAGGTGCCCTATGGCTACACCTTC
TRBV5-1,TRBJ1-6,TRBD1,.,CASGDRDRGRNSPLHF,TGCGCCAGCGGGGACCGGGACAGGGGGAGGAATTCACCCCTCCACTTT
TRBV29-1,TRBJ1-2,.,.,CSVAAGRGGYTF,TGCAGCGTTGCCGCGGGAAGGGGGGGCTACACCTTC
TRBV9,TRBJ1-6,.,.,CASSVGLGSPLHF,TGTGCCAGCAGCGTAGGACTTGGGTCACCCCTCCACTTT
TRBV3-1,TRBJ2-7,.,.,CASSPWTGADEQYF,TGTGCCAGCAGCCCCTGGACCGGAGCCGACGAGCAGTACTTC
TRBV5-1,TRBJ2-3,TRBD1,.,CASSSRQGAADTQYF,TGCGCCAGCAGCTCTCGACAGGGGGCGGCAGATACGCAGTATTTT
TRBV29-1,TRBJ2-7,TRBD1,few,CSVADRGRYEQYF,TGCAGCGTTGCTGACAGGGGTAGGTACGAGCAGTACTTC
TRBV3-1,TRBJ2-1,.,.,CASSPLGSYNEQFF,TGTGCCAGCAGCCCGCTGGGGTCCTACAATGAGCAGTTCTTC
TRBV7-2,TRBJ2-5,TRBD1,.,CASSLTGQIVKETQYF,TGTGCCAGCAGCCTCACGGGACAGATTGTAAAAGAGACCCAGTACTTC
TRBV5-1,TRBJ2-5,.,.,CASSFGSGTQYF,TGCGCCAGCAGCTTTGGATCTGGGACCCAGTACTTC
TRBV18,TRBJ1-1,.,.,CASSPYPEAFF,TGTGCCAGCTCACCATATCCTGAAGCTTTCTTT
TRBV10-3,TRBJ2-1,.,.,CAISDLDEQFF,TGTGCCATCAGTGATCTGGATGAGCAGTTCTTC
TRBV2,TRBJ1-1,.,.,CASTRGVNTEAFF,TGTGCCAGCACCCGAGGGGTGAACACTGAAGCTTTCTTT
TRBV23-1,TRBJ2-6,.,.,CASRVYSSDSGANVLTF,TGCGCCAGCAGGGTCTACAGCTCCGACTCTGGGGCCAACGTCCTGACTTTC
TRBV20-1,TRBJ1-5,TRBD1,.,CSAPKAGTASYSNQPQHF,TGCAGTGCCCCTAAGGCCGGGACAGCGAGTTATAGCAATCAGCCCCAGCATTTT
TRBV3-1,TRBJ2-2,.,.,CASTPSGTGELFF,TGTGCCAGCACCCCGTCGGGGACCGGGGAGCTGTTTTTT
TRBV19,TRBJ1-5,TRBD1,.,CASSPHPRQGSQPQHF,TGTGCCAGTAGTCCTCATCCGAGACAGGGAAGTCAGCCCCAGCATTTT
TRBV13,TRBJ2-7,TRBD1,.,CASSRLGQYEQYF,TGTGCCAGCAGCCGTTTGGGACAGTACGAGCAGTACTTC
TRBV21-1,TRBJ2-7,.,.,CASPPANPTAYEQYF,TGTGCCAGCCCCCCGGCGAACCCGACCGCCTACGAGCAGTACTTC
TRBV6-2/TRBV6-3,TRBJ1-2,.,.,CASISPDGVYGYTF,TGTGCCAGCATCTCCCCGGACGGAGTCTATGGCTACACCTTC
TRBV7-2,TRBJ2-2,.,.,CASSPYYTGELFF,TGTGCCAGCAGCCCTTATTACACCGGGGAGCTGTTTTTT
TRBV4-2,TRBJ1-6,.,.,CASSQVGTGNSPLHF,TGTGCCAGCAGCCAAGTAGGGACGGGGAACTCACCCCTCCACTTT
TRBV2,TRBJ2-7,.,few,CASGSGVVGEQYF,TGTGCCAGCGGATCTGGCGTAGTGGGCGAGCAGTACTTC
TRBV7-2,TRBJ1-6,.,.,CASSLRANSPLHF,TGTGCCAGCAGCTTAAGGGCTAATTCACCCCTCCACTTT
TRBV5-1,TRBJ2-5,TRBD2,.,CASGSGVPRETQYF,TGCGCCAGCGGGAGCGGGGTTCCAAGGGAGACCCAGTACTTC
TRBV23-1,TRBJ1-4,.,.,CASSLQGQLFF,TGCGCCAGCAGTTTACAGGGTCAACTGTTTTTT
TRBV7-8,TRBJ1-5,.,.,CASSSLGVTHQPQHF,TGTGCCAGCAGCTCCCTTGGGGTGACCCATCAGCCCCAGCATTTT
TRBV7-2,TRBJ1-1,TRBD1,.,CASSAGQGGLWGEAFF,TGTGCCAGCAGCGCCGGACAGGGGGGTTTGTGGGGTGAAGCTTTCTTT
TRBV5-4,TRBJ1-5,.,.,CASSLRGQGSNQPQHF,TGTGCCAGCAGCTTGCGGGGTCAGGGCTCCAATCAGCCCCAGCATTTT
TRBV29-1,TRBJ1-1,TRBD1,.,CSVSSTGGTEAFF,TGCAGCGTTTCCTCGACAGGGGGCACTGAAGCTTTCTTT
TRBV6-6,TRBJ2-7,TRBD1,.,CASSYSGQGGIREQYF,TGTGCCAGCAGTTACTCGGGACAGGGCGGTATCCGAGAGCAGTACTTC
TRBV5-4,TRBJ2-3,.,.,CASTSGGANTDTQYF,TGTGCCAGCACCTCAGGCGGGGCCAACACAGATACGCAGTATTTT
TRBV20-1,TRBJ2-3,TRBD2,.,CSARIPGGASDTQYF,TGCAGTGCTAGAATTCCGGGGGGGGCCTCAGATACGCAGTATTTT
TRBV12-3/TRBV12-4,TRBJ1-1,TRBD1,.,CASRGQVNTEAFF,TGTGCCAGCAGGGGACAGGTGAACACTGAAGCTTTCTTT
TRBV6-2/TRBV6-3,TRBJ2-7,.,.,CASSKTGVGFPYEQYF,TGTGCCAGCAGCAAGACGGGAGTAGGTTTCCCGTACGAGCAGTACTTC
TRBV27,TRBJ2-7,.,few,CASSLSLSSYEQYF,TGTGCCAGCAGTTTATCCCTTAGCTCCTACGAGCAGTACTTC
TRBV12-3/TRBV12-4,TRBJ2-3,.,.,CASSWEARDTQYF,TGTGCCAGCAGTTGGGAGGCGAGAGATACGCAGTATTTT
TRBV19,TRBJ2-3,.,.,CASSIGAGPGYF,TGTGCCAGTAGTATCGGGGCAGGGCCAGGGTATTTT
TRBV20-1,TRBJ2-7,.,.,CSASFASYEQYF,TGCAGTGCTAGCTTCGCATCCTACGAGCAGTACTTC
TRBV20-1,TRBJ2-7,.,.,CSASPSTDYEQYF,TGCAGTGCTAGCCCTTCAACCGACTACGAGCAGTACTTC